A selection of T cell receptor beta chains follows, all from one sample in a study of T cells in Graves' hyperthyroidism and ophthalmopathy. TCRdb re-called the multiplex PCR reads through MiXCR, storing one row per CDR3 protein. The data show 700,000 to 850,000 distinct CDR3 sequences, approximately 40% seen once. What was sequenced was blood. The receptors were sampled from a woman aged 40 to 55 with Graves' hyperthyroidism. Both conserved end residues are part of each CDR3. The D gene is left open where the match is weak. Expanded clones get a size class; other rows say once, few or many, or leave the size out.

cdr3_aa: CAISEGTGTETQYF; cdr3_nt: TGTGCCATCAGTGAAGGGACAGGGACTGAGACCCAGTACTTC; j_call: TRBJ2-5; clone_size: many; d_call: TRBD1; v_call: TRBV10-3
cdr3_aa: CASSPQPMNTEAFF; cdr3_nt: TGTGCCAGCAGTCCCCAGCCCATGAACACTGAAGCTTTCTTT; j_call: TRBJ1-1; clone_size: NA; d_call: NA; v_call: TRBV12-3/TRBV12-4
cdr3_aa: CAISESPGSRGALAEQYF; cdr3_nt: TGTGCCATCAGTGAGTCACCAGGATCGCGAGGGGCACTTGCGGAGCAGTACTTC; j_call: TRBJ2-7; clone_size: NA; d_call: NA; v_call: TRBV10-3
cdr3_aa: CASSLSSGSGETQYF; cdr3_nt: TGTGCCAGCAGCTTATCTAGCGGGAGCGGAGAGACCCAGTACTTC; j_call: TRBJ2-5; clone_size: many; d_call: TRBD2; v_call: TRBV7-9
cdr3_aa: CASSPSIGAPRAFF; cdr3_nt: TGTGCCAGTAGTCCGAGCATCGGGGCACCGAGGGCTTTCTTT; j_call: TRBJ1-1; clone_size: few; d_call: NA; v_call: TRBV19
cdr3_aa: CASGRGRGDSGANVLTF; cdr3_nt: TGTGCCAGCGGACGAGGACGGGGGGACTCTGGGGCCAACGTCCTGACTTTC; j_call: TRBJ2-6; clone_size: NA; d_call: TRBD2; v_call: TRBV11-2
cdr3_aa: CASSADGGVGYTF; cdr3_nt: TGTGCCAGCAGCGCAGACGGAGGGGTAGGCTACACCTTC; j_call: TRBJ1-2; clone_size: many; d_call: NA; v_call: TRBV9
cdr3_aa: CASRGGTSGSSYEQYF; cdr3_nt: TGTGCCAGCAGGGGGGGGACTAGCGGGAGCTCCTACGAGCAGTACTTC; j_call: TRBJ2-7; clone_size: NA; d_call: TRBD2; v_call: TRBV7-7
cdr3_aa: CASSRGLGYEQYF; cdr3_nt: TGTGCCAGCAGTAGGGGGCTGGGCTACGAGCAGTACTTC; j_call: TRBJ2-7; clone_size: NA; d_call: TRBD1; v_call: TRBV28
cdr3_aa: CASSPHRALGTRGYSKQYF; cdr3_nt: TGTGCCAGCAGCCCTCACCGGGCCCTGGGGACCAGAGGTTATAGCAAGCAGTACTTC; j_call: TRBJ2-7; clone_size: few; d_call: NA; v_call: TRBV7-2
cdr3_aa: CASSAGQGHTYEQYF; cdr3_nt: TGTGCCAGCAGCGCAGGACAGGGGCATACCTACGAGCAGTACTTC; j_call: TRBJ2-7; clone_size: NA; d_call: TRBD1; v_call: TRBV6-5
cdr3_aa: CASSRTGPGSCFF; cdr3_nt: NA; j_call: TRBJ2-2; clone_size: NA; d_call: NA; v_call: TRBV7-9
cdr3_aa: CASKSAGGETNEKLFF; cdr3_nt: TGTGCCAGTAAATCGGCGGGGGGGGAAACTAATGAAAAACTGTTTTTT; j_call: TRBJ1-4; clone_size: few; d_call: NA; v_call: TRBV19
cdr3_aa: CASSFSVNTEAFF; cdr3_nt: TGTGCCAGCAGCTTTTCCGTGAACACTGAAGCTTTCTTT; j_call: TRBJ1-1; clone_size: many; d_call: NA; v_call: TRBV7-9
cdr3_aa: CSARPRDSNQPQHF; cdr3_nt: TGCAGTGCTAGACCCAGAGATAGCAATCAGCCCCAGCATTTT; j_call: TRBJ1-5; clone_size: many; d_call: NA; v_call: TRBV20-1
cdr3_aa: CSASPGYEQYF; cdr3_nt: TGCAGTGCTAGTCCAGGCTACGAGCAGTACTTC; j_call: TRBJ2-7; clone_size: many; d_call: NA; v_call: TRBV20-1
cdr3_aa: CASSGTDRGGSTDTQYF; cdr3_nt: TGTGCCAGTAGTGGAACCGACAGGGGGGGAAGCACAGATACGCAGTATTTT; j_call: TRBJ2-3; clone_size: NA; d_call: TRBD1; v_call: TRBV19
cdr3_aa: CASSYSREGEAFF; cdr3_nt: TGTGCCAGCAGTTACTCCCGGGAGGGGGAAGCTTTCTTT; j_call: TRBJ1-1; clone_size: few; d_call: NA; v_call: TRBV6-5
cdr3_aa: CASSEIAGGPETQYF; cdr3_nt: TGTGCCAGCAGTGAGATAGCGGGAGGGCCGGAGACCCAGTACTTC; j_call: TRBJ2-5; clone_size: NA; d_call: TRBD2; v_call: TRBV12-3/TRBV12-4
cdr3_aa: CATGTDSGANVLTF; cdr3_nt: TGTGCCACCGGAACAGACTCTGGGGCCAACGTCCTGACTTTC; j_call: TRBJ2-6; clone_size: many; d_call: NA; v_call: TRBV24-1
cdr3_aa: CASSSPPGTGWEAFF; cdr3_nt: TGTGCCAGCAGCTCACCCCCGGGGACGGGATGGGAAGCTTTCTTT; j_call: TRBJ1-1; clone_size: NA; d_call: NA; v_call: TRBV7-9
cdr3_aa: CSARWGLGSLPMYF; cdr3_nt: NA; j_call: TRBJ2-5; clone_size: many; d_call: NA; v_call: TRBV20-1
cdr3_aa: CAISGTGGGPNQPQHF; cdr3_nt: TGTGCCATCAGTGGAACAGGGGGAGGACCCAATCAGCCCCAGCATTTT; j_call: TRBJ1-5; clone_size: many; d_call: TRBD1; v_call: TRBV10-3
cdr3_aa: CASSSRGLNEKLFF; cdr3_nt: TGTGCCAGCAGCTCAAGGGGCCTTAATGAAAAACTGTTTTTT; j_call: TRBJ1-4; clone_size: few; d_call: NA; v_call: TRBV7-2
cdr3_aa: CASSVSLASKETQYF; cdr3_nt: TGTGCCAGCAGTGTCAGTCTAGCGTCAAAAGAGACCCAGTACTTC; j_call: TRBJ2-5; clone_size: few; d_call: NA; v_call: TRBV2
cdr3_aa: CASSPRRDREETQYF; cdr3_nt: TGTGCCAGCAGCCCCCGGAGGGACAGGGAAGAGACCCAGTACTTC; j_call: TRBJ2-5; clone_size: few; d_call: TRBD1; v_call: TRBV7-9
cdr3_aa: CASSQYRDPGYTF; cdr3_nt: TGTGCCAGCTCACAGTACAGGGATCCCGGCTACACCTTC; j_call: TRBJ1-2; clone_size: many; d_call: NA; v_call: TRBV18
cdr3_aa: CASSKASEGKTQYF; cdr3_nt: TGTGCCAGCAGCAAGGCCTCCGAGGGAAAGACCCAGTACTTC; j_call: TRBJ2-5; clone_size: many; d_call: NA; v_call: TRBV13
cdr3_aa: CASSLYERQNYGYTF; cdr3_nt: TGCGCCAGCAGCCTTTACGAGCGGCAGAACTATGGCTACACCTTC; j_call: TRBJ1-2; clone_size: many; d_call: NA; v_call: TRBV5-1
cdr3_aa: CASSVGDGGAYQETQYF; cdr3_nt: TGTGCCAGCAGCGTAGGAGACGGGGGGGCCTATCAAGAGACCCAGTACTTC; j_call: TRBJ2-5; clone_size: NA; d_call: TRBD2; v_call: TRBV9
cdr3_aa: CASSLVPQADGANVLTF; cdr3_nt: TGTGCCAGCAGCTTAGTTCCGCAGGCCGACGGGGCCAACGTCCTGACTTTC; j_call: TRBJ2-6; clone_size: many; d_call: NA; v_call: TRBV7-6
cdr3_aa: CAISEWGANSGNTIYF; cdr3_nt: TGTGCCATCAGTGAGTGGGGGGCGAACTCTGGAAACACCATATATTTT; j_call: TRBJ1-3; clone_size: many; d_call: NA; v_call: TRBV10-3
cdr3_aa: CASSLTGVDEQYF; cdr3_nt: TGCGCCAGCAGCCTGACAGGGGTTGACGAGCAGTACTTC; j_call: TRBJ2-7; clone_size: NA; d_call: TRBD1; v_call: TRBV5-1
cdr3_aa: CASSRKRSSYEQYF; cdr3_nt: TGTGCCAGTAGTCGAAAGAGGAGCTCCTACGAGCAGTACTTC; j_call: TRBJ2-7; clone_size: many; d_call: NA; v_call: TRBV19
cdr3_aa: CASSVNRGDHGYTF; cdr3_nt: TGTGCCAGCAGCGTGAACAGGGGGGACCATGGCTACACCTTC; j_call: TRBJ1-2; clone_size: many; d_call: TRBD1; v_call: TRBV9
cdr3_aa: CASRALGSGGYTF; cdr3_nt: TGTGCCAGCAGAGCCCTTGGGAGCGGTGGCTACACCTTC; j_call: TRBJ1-2; clone_size: many; d_call: NA; v_call: TRBV7-9
cdr3_aa: CSANRDIYEQYF; cdr3_nt: TGCAGTGCAAACCGGGACATATACGAGCAGTACTTC; j_call: TRBJ2-7; clone_size: many; d_call: NA; v_call: TRBV20-1
cdr3_aa: CSVESGQIGYEQYF; cdr3_nt: TGCAGCGTTGAGTCTGGACAGATAGGCTACGAGCAGTACTTC; j_call: TRBJ2-7; clone_size: many; d_call: NA; v_call: TRBV29-1
cdr3_aa: CASGGDLYGYTF; cdr3_nt: TGTGCCAGCGGAGGGGATCTCTATGGCTACACCTTC; j_call: TRBJ1-2; clone_size: few; d_call: NA; v_call: TRBV7-9
cdr3_aa: CASSLPQKAGAVNYGYTF; cdr3_nt: TGTGCCAGCAGCCTACCCCAAAAGGCAGGGGCCGTTAACTATGGCTACACCTTC; j_call: TRBJ1-2; clone_size: NA; d_call: NA; v_call: TRBV7-2
cdr3_aa: CASSFYGQPQHF; cdr3_nt: TGTGCCAGCAGTTTTTATGGTCAGCCCCAGCATTTT; j_call: TRBJ1-5; clone_size: few; d_call: NA; v_call: TRBV12-3/TRBV12-4
cdr3_aa: CATKTSGSNSPLHF; cdr3_nt: TGTGCCACCAAGACTAGCGGGTCCAATTCACCCCTCCACTTT; j_call: TRBJ1-6; clone_size: NA; d_call: NA; v_call: TRBV10-3
cdr3_aa: CASTQPGQGGYGYTF; cdr3_nt: TGTGCCAGTACTCAGCCAGGACAGGGAGGTTACGGCTACACCTTC; j_call: TRBJ1-2; clone_size: many; d_call: TRBD1; v_call: TRBV19
cdr3_aa: CSAQMTGRLGGYTF; cdr3_nt: TGCAGTGCTCAAATGACAGGGCGGTTAGGTGGCTACACCTTC; j_call: TRBJ1-2; clone_size: NA; d_call: TRBD1; v_call: TRBV20-1
cdr3_aa: CASSQPGQSYERYF; cdr3_nt: TGCGCCAGCAGCCAACCGGGACAATCCTACGAGCGGTACTTC; j_call: TRBJ2-7; clone_size: NA; d_call: NA; v_call: TRBV4-3
cdr3_aa: CAISDGPRLIREKLFF; cdr3_nt: TGTGCCATCTCGGACGGGCCCAGGTTAATAAGGGAAAAACTGTTTTTT; j_call: TRBJ1-4; clone_size: NA; d_call: NA; v_call: TRBV10-3
cdr3_aa: CASSRIRGRRGANVLTF; cdr3_nt: TGTGCCAGCAGCAGGATTAGGGGGCGACGAGGGGCCAACGTCCTGACTTTC; j_call: TRBJ2-6; clone_size: many; d_call: TRBD1; v_call: TRBV5-6
cdr3_aa: CASSYSGARANVLTF; cdr3_nt: TGTGCCAGCAGTTACTCAGGGGCTCGGGCCAACGTCCTGACTTTC; j_call: TRBJ2-6; clone_size: once; d_call: NA; v_call: TRBV10-3
cdr3_aa: CASSVRDSQNTEAFF; cdr3_nt: TGTGCCAGCAGCGTAAGGGACAGCCAGAACACTGAAGCTTTCTTT; j_call: TRBJ1-1; clone_size: many; d_call: TRBD1; v_call: TRBV9
cdr3_aa: CSAPSPGLAGAWGTGELFF; cdr3_nt: TGCAGTGCTCCATCCCCGGGACTAGCGGGAGCATGGGGCACCGGGGAGCTGTTTTTT; j_call: TRBJ2-2; clone_size: NA; d_call: TRBD2; v_call: TRBV20-1
cdr3_aa: CASERQDGGRVGSNQPQHF; cdr3_nt: TGTGCCAGCGAGAGACAGGACGGGGGGCGCGTCGGTAGCAATCAGCCCCAGCATTTT; j_call: TRBJ1-5; clone_size: NA; d_call: NA; v_call: TRBV7-2
cdr3_aa: CASSDSRGRDGYTF; cdr3_nt: TGTGCCAGCAGTGACTCGAGGGGGCGTGATGGCTACACCTTC; j_call: TRBJ1-2; clone_size: many; d_call: TRBD1; v_call: TRBV6-4
cdr3_aa: CASSWSEQPQHF; cdr3_nt: TGTGCCAGCAGCTGGAGCGAGCAGCCCCAGCATTTT; j_call: TRBJ1-5; clone_size: few; d_call: NA; v_call: TRBV6-2/TRBV6-3
cdr3_aa: CSVATEIYGYTF; cdr3_nt: TGCAGCGTTGCTACAGAAATCTATGGCTACACCTTC; j_call: TRBJ1-2; clone_size: many; d_call: NA; v_call: TRBV29-1
cdr3_aa: CASSQNQGNQPQHF; cdr3_nt: TGCGCCAGCAGCCAAAACCAGGGAAATCAGCCCCAGCATTTT; j_call: TRBJ1-5; clone_size: NA; d_call: NA; v_call: TRBV4-3
cdr3_aa: CASRPGGNSGNTIYF; cdr3_nt: TGCGCCAGCAGACCGGGGGGGAACTCTGGAAACACCATATATTTT; j_call: TRBJ1-3; clone_size: few; d_call: NA; v_call: TRBV5-1
cdr3_aa: CSAKPQGVVTGELFF; cdr3_nt: TGCAGCGCCAAGCCCCAAGGGGTTGTTACCGGGGAGCTGTTTTTT; j_call: TRBJ2-2; clone_size: many; d_call: NA; v_call: TRBV29-1